The present T cell receptor (beta chain) was sequenced within a study of a mutant IDH1 vaccine in newly diagnosed glioma. Overall study: Patients underwent eight vaccinations, which took place in weeks 1, 3, 5, 7, 11, 15, 19 and 23. General observations from the study: Patients showed vaccine-induced immune responses at a rate of roughly 93%.

Indicated time point: week 23, last vaccination. Vaccination used 300 ug of mutant IDH1 20-mer peptide per dose, with topical imiquimod. Astrocytomas that were new, WHO grade 3 or 4, IDH1-mutant and ATRX-lost were present in the donors. Profiled with immunoSEQ multiplex PCR; TCRdb holds only in-frame clones, not every one. The sample shows more than 20,000 clones, more than 75% of them seen only once. The CDR3 consists of 14 residues. V dropped 6 bases and J dropped 0; count of bases not matched to a gene: 3. From germline, CDR1 is MNHEY and CDR2 SVGAGI. About this clone itself: The antigen remains unidentified.

Sequencing used PBMCs, obtained from a glioma patient whose treatment included an IDH1 peptide vaccine. V and J are TRBV6-5 and TRBJ1-2; 8 nucleotides line up with TRBD1. This TCR was recovered from a man aged 25-40 years with glioma. Here the CDR3 DNA reads TGTGCCAGCAGCCGGGACAGGTCTAACTATGGCTACACCTTC. It codes for CASSRDRSNYGYTF.